This TCR beta chain emerged from a study of CD8+ T cells in alopecia areata. Study as a whole: Treated patients took oral tofacitinib at 5 to 10 mg twice daily. The study gave tofacitinib for 6 to 18 months, then 6 months off drug. Study findings and constraints: Normal scalp had lower clonality than lesional scalp, with alopecia totalis/universalis lesions showing this most strongly.

Sequencing relied on a cDNA template that was reverse transcribed from extracted RNA. Produced via immunoSEQ multiplex PCR; TCRdb's table is partial and in-frame only. The sample consists of about 76,000 clones, around 66% of them appearing once. A word on this clone: Its target is unknown.

The CDR3 loop spans 15 amino acids. The V end was cut by 2 bases, the J end by 0 bases, with 9 bases between. CDR1 and CDR2 from the germline V gene are SGDLS and YYNGEE. Described treatment: oral pan-JAK inhibitor, 5-10 mg twice daily. Peripheral blood samples and lesional scalp punch biopsies were obtained from alopecia areata patients. The TCR sequence derives from a human donor with alopecia areata. The material was CD8+ T cells sorted from blood, obtained at week 24, from a patient treated with tofacitinib. The rearrangement joins TRBV9 to TRBJ2-1; D unresolved. For the CDR3, the DNA is TGTGCCAGCAGCGTCCTTTGGGACTCCTACAATGAGCAGTTCTTC. This sequence encodes CASSVLWDSYNEQFF.